This TCR beta chain was recorded in a study of OX40 agonist ivuxolimab in advanced cancers. Across the study: Subjects had a mean age of roughly 57 years, with a range of roughly 20 to 79; 82.7% were male.

Clones were sequenced by immunoSEQ multiplex PCR, and TCRdb holds only the in-frame ones, with some missing. The profile shows tens of thousands of clones, around 93% of them singletons. The CDR3 is made up of 15 amino acids. Germline CDR1 is SGHRS and CDR2 is YFSETQ. Trimming cost V 0 bases and J 1 base, with 9 bases left between them. The TCR originated in an adult with an advanced solid tumor such as melanoma, head and neck, liver or kidney cancer. V is TRBV5-1 and J is TRBJ2-3; D may correspond to TRBD1 or TRBD2 (5 bases each). The source material was CD4+ or CD8+ T cells sorted from blood, sampled in a trial of the OX40 agonist ivuxolimab. CDR3 bases: TGCGCCAGCAGCTTGGCCGTGGGGGGCACAGATACGCAGTATTTT. Translated, it gives CASSLAVGGTDTQYF.